This T cell receptor (beta chain) was profiled in a study of blood T cell repertoires in COVID-19. Across the study: The United States, Italy and Spain supplied acute and convalescent COVID-19 samples. From T cells, B-cell-depleted T cells, or PBMCs came the material, which was cDNA or gDNA.

In the authors' methods: Estimates of nucleated cell counts were drawn from the amplification of reference gene primers. Repertoires were generated with immunoSEQ multiplex PCR, while TCRdb's copy carries only in-frame clones and drops some. D and trimming come from the DNA, and the V and J calls and clone size come from that table. The sample carries 150,000 or so clones, about 80% recorded once. Source material: peripheral blood. This clonotype was sampled from a woman in her fifties or sixties with acute or convalescent COVID-19.

DNA for the CDR3: TGTGCCAGCAGCCGTGGACAGGGGGAGGCCAAAAACATTCAGTACTTC. It yields the protein CASSRGQGEAKNIQYF. The genes are TRBV6-6 and TRBJ2-4; 10 bases align to TRBD1. This CDR3 has 16 residues. Germline CDR1 MNHNY, CDR2 SVGAGI (reference sequence). With 6 bases clipped from V and 1 base from J, the junction kept 6 bases outside the gene matches.